Reported below is one TCR beta chain. Its antigen is not known. This entry comes from a study of OX40 agonist ivuxolimab in advanced cancers. Overall study context: While on treatment, patients had intravenous ivuxolimab at 0.01 to 10 mg/kg every 2 weeks. Whole-study results and caveats: Expanded peripheral T-cell antigen specificity went undetermined. CD8+ T cells were the subset that, on average, had more expanded clones than CD4+. Clonal expansion by week 6 occurred in CD4+ and CD8+ blood T cells (at 0.1 to 3.0 mg/kg).

TCRdb's table, derived via immunoSEQ multiplex PCR, lists solely in-frame clones and lacks some. The profile shows 65,000 to 90,000 clones, around nine tenths of them singletons. The sample consisted of CD4+ or CD8+ T cells sorted from blood, taken in a trial of the OX40 agonist ivuxolimab. The TCR comes from an adult with an advanced solid tumor such as melanoma, head and neck, liver or kidney cancer.

CDR3 DNA: TGTGCCAGCAGCACCGGACTAGCGGGAGCAGAGACCCAGTACTTC. It specifies CASSTGLAGAETQYF. The J gene is TRBJ2-5, the V gene TRBV7-3; 13 nucleotides line up with TRBD2. Per germline, CDR1 SGHTA and CDR2 FQGTGA. The ends lost 5 bases at V and 4 bases at J; junction bases unmatched: 4. The CDR3 runs 15 residues.